This T cell receptor beta chain was retrieved from a study of OX40 agonist ivuxolimab in advanced cancers. Study-level points and caveats: Averaged across samples, CD8+ T cells carried more expanded clones than CD4+ did.

Worth noting for this clone: Its specificity is not known.

Profiled with immunoSEQ multiplex PCR; TCRdb holds only in-frame clones, not every one. The data contain under 85,000 clones, around 94% of them singletons. V was clipped by 2 bases and J by 3 bases, with 13 bases between them. The CDR3 totals 15 residues. Looked up from germline, CDR1 is SGHTA and CDR2 is FQGTGA. It was autoimmune disease history or systemic immunosuppression that excluded patients. The genes are TRBV7-3 and TRBJ1-2; D gene ambiguous. The TCR originated in an adult with an advanced solid tumor such as melanoma, head and neck, liver or kidney cancer. The sample was CD4+ or CD8+ T cells sorted from blood, taken in a trial of the OX40 agonist ivuxolimab. CDR3 protein: CASSLGPETDYGYTF. The CDR3 DNA reads TGTGCCAGCAGCTTAGGTCCGGAAACCGACTATGGCTACACCTTC.